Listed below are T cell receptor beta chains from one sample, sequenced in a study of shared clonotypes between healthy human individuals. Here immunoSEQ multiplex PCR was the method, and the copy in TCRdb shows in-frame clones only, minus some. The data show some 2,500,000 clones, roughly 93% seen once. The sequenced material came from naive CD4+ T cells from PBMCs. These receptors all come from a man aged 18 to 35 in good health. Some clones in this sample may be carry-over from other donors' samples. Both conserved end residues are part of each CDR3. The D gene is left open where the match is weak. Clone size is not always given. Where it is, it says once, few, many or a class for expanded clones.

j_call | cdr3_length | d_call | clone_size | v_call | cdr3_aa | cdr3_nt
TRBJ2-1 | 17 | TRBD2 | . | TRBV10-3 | CAISESILAEMDNEQFF | TGTGCCATCAGTGAGTCGATACTAGCGGAGATGGACAATGAGCAGTTCTTC
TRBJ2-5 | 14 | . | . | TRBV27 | CASSSWGGEETQYF | TGTGCCAGCAGTTCCTGGGGGGGCGAGGAGACCCAGTACTTC
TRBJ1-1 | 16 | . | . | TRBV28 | CASSPGMARTVLEAFF | TGTGCCAGCAGCCCTGGGATGGCCAGGACAGTGCTTGAAGCTTTCTTT
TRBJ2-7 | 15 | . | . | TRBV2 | CASSERRDPPGRQYF | TGTGCCAGCAGTGAACGGAGGGATCCTCCAGGGAGGCAGTACTTC
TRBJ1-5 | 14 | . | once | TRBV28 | CASSHAAPDQPQHF | TGTGCCAGCAGCCACGCGGCCCCAGATCAGCCCCAGCATTTT
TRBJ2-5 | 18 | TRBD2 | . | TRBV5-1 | CASSLGVQAGGRQETQYF | TGCGCCAGCAGCTTGGGAGTCCAGGCGGGAGGGCGCCAAGAGACCCAGTACTTC
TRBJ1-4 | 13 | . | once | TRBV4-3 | CASSQDPGLELFF | TGCGCCAGCAGCCAAGATCCCGGTTTGGAACTGTTTTTT
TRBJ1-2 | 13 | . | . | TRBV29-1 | CSVLDTGNYGYTF | TGCAGCGTTCTGGACACGGGAAACTATGGCTACACCTTC
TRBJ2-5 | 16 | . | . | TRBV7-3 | CASRPTGQSKGETQYF | TGTGCCAGCAGACCCACGGGGCAGTCCAAGGGAGAGACCCAGTACTTC
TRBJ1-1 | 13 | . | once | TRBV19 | CASSMTVNTEAFF | TGTGCCAGTAGTATGACAGTTAACACTGAAGCTTTCTTT
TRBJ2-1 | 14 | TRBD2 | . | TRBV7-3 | CASSSGTSVNEQFF | TGTGCCAGCAGCTCTGGGACTAGCGTCAATGAGCAGTTCTTC
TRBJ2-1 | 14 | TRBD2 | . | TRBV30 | CAWSGLAGYNEQFF | TGTGCCTGGAGTGGGCTAGCGGGATACAATGAGCAGTTCTTC
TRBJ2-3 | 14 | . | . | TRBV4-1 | CASSHRVSTDTQYF | TGCGCCAGCAGCCACAGGGTTAGCACAGATACGCAGTATTTT
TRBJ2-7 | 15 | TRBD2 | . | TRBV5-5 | CASLPQSGVSYEQYF | TGTGCCAGCCTCCCACAGAGCGGGGTCTCCTACGAGCAGTACTTC
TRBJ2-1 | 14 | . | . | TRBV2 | CASSKQGGANEQFF | TGTGCCAGCAGTAAACAGGGGGGGGCCAATGAGCAGTTCTTC
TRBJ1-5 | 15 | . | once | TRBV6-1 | CASSEGQRSNQPQHF | TGTGCCAGCAGTGAAGGGCAGCGGAGCAATCAGCCCCAGCATTTT
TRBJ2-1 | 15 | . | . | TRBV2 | CASSDRQPGLTQQFF | TGTGCCAGCAGTGACAGGCAGCCCGGACTAACCCAGCAGTTCTTC
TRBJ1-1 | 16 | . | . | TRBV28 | CASSWGQSALNTEAFF | TGTGCCAGCAGTTGGGGACAATCCGCCTTGAACACTGAAGCTTTCTTT
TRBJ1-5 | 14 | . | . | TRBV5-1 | CASSPAGWGQPQHF | TGCGCCAGCAGCCCGGCGGGATGGGGCCAGCCCCAGCATTTT
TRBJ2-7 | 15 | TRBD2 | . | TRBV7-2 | CASRALAGGTYEQYF | TGTGCCAGCAGGGCACTAGCGGGAGGGACCTACGAGCAGTACTTC
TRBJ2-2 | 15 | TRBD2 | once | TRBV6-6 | CATVGTITNTGELFF | TGTGCCACCGTGGGGACTATTACGAACACCGGGGAGCTGTTTTTT
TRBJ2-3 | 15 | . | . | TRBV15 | CATSRLGDSTDTQYF | TGTGCCACCAGCAGACTGGGTGACAGTACAGATACGCAGTATTTT
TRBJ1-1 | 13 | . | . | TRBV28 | CASSLAVNTEAFF | TGTGCCAGCAGTTTGGCAGTGAACACTGAAGCTTTCTTT
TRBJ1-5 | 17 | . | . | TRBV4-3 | CASSQDLRQGLNQPQHF | TGCGCCAGCAGCCAAGATCTTCGTCAGGGGTTGAATCAGCCCCAGCATTTT
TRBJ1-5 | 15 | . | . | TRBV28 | CASSFSGRGNQPQHF | TGTGCCAGCAGTTTTAGCGGGCGAGGGAATCAGCCCCAGCATTTT